This T cell receptor (beta chain) came from a study of cytotoxic CD8 clonotypes in ibrutinib-treated CLL. Using immunoSEQ multiplex PCR, the repertoire was profiled, and TCRdb retains in-frame clones only, with some absent. The sample has about 56,000 clones; 55% to 65% are singletons. This clone was counted a single time. Its antigen is undetermined. V shed 6 bases, J shed 2 bases, and the junction held 6 bases outside the gene matches. This CDR3 comprises 15 residues. From germline, CDR1 is SGHVS and CDR2 FNYEAQ. Whole-study results and caveats: Rare overall, public clonotypes shrank or held steady under therapy.

This material consisted of PBMCs, taken after 24 months of ibrutinib treatment. The genes are TRBV7-6 and TRBJ2-3; 9 nucleotides agree with TRBD2. The clonotype was recovered from a human donor with chronic lymphocytic leukemia. CDR3 protein: CASRLLAGDTDTQYF. CDR3 DNA sequence: TGTGCCAGCAGATTGTTAGCGGGGGACACAGATACGCAGTATTTT.